Below are 7 T cell receptor beta chains sequenced from a single sample in a study of blood T cell repertoires in COVID-19. Sequencing used immunoSEQ multiplex PCR; TCRdb keeps in-frame clones, though not all of them. The sample records about 180,000 clones, around 80% being singletons. The sequenced sample consisted of peripheral blood. All receptors come from a woman aged 80 or over with COVID-19, enrolled during active disease.

The chain recombines TRBV11-2 with TRBJ2-1, with TRBD1 as a possible D gene (6 bases). CDR1 and CDR2 (germline): SGHAT, FQNNGV. With 4 bases removed from V and 5 bases from J, the gap between germline ends came to 15 bases. The CDR3 spans 15 residues. The CDR3 coding sequence is TGTGCCAGCAGCTGGACCGGGACACTACACAATGAGCAGTTCTTC. Protein product: CASSWTGTLHNEQFF.

The chain couples TRBV9 to TRBJ2-7, with D perhaps TRBD1 (6 bases). The CDR3 sequence is 16 residues long. Germline V lookup: CDR1 SGDLS, CDR2 YYNGEE. V was pared by 1 base and J by 0 bases, with 14 bases between. CDR3 bases: TGTGCCAGCAGCGTAAGTAGTCAGGGGAGCTCCTACGAGCAGTACTTC. Protein: CASSVSSQGSSYEQYF.

The rearrangement uses TRBV7-9 and TRBJ1-2; possible D gene TRBD1, 5 bases. V lost 6 bases to trimming and J lost 1 base, with 9 bases between them. This CDR3 has 13 amino acids. CDR1 is SEHNR and CDR2 is FQNEAQ in the germline V gene (reference sequence). The CDR3 nucleotides are TGTGCCAGCAGAACAGACAGTAACTATGGCTACACCTTC. The encoded protein is CASRTDSNYGYTF. The entire variable domain, with the rest obtained from reference TRBV7-9 and TRBJ1-2, is as follows: DTGVSQNPRHKITKRGQNVTFRCDPISEHNRLYWYRQTLGQGPEFLTYFQNEAQLEKSRLLSDRFSAERPKGSFSTLEIQRTEQGDSAMYLCASRTDSNYGYTFGSGTRLTVV.

The J gene is TRBJ1-1, the V gene TRBV5-1, with D maybe TRBD1 (6 bases). V was trimmed by 0 bases and J by 3 bases, leaving 9 bases between them. The germline V gene encodes CDR1 SGHRS and CDR2 YFSETQ. The CDR3 is 14 amino acids. The CDR3 region has the DNA TGCGCCAGCAGCTTGGGGACAGCCTACACTGAAGCTTTCTTT. Translation gives CASSLGTAYTEAFF.

This clone was found a few times. The genes are TRBV9 and TRBJ2-1; 8 nucleotides line up with TRBD2. Germline V gene lookup returns CDR1 SGDLS and CDR2 YYNGEE. The junction had 5 bases not matched to a gene; V was cut back by 6 bases and J by 3 bases. The CDR3 is made up of 14 amino acids. The CDR3 sequence: CASNGGGHYNEQFF. CDR3 DNA sequence: TGTGCCAGCAACGGCGGGGGGCACTACAATGAGCAGTTCTTC.

V and J are TRBV5-1 and TRBJ2-5; 14 nucleotides line up with TRBD2. The CDR3 length is 15 residues. Germline V CDR1 and CDR2: SGHRS, YFSETQ. V was clipped by 4 bases and J by 5 bases; unmatched bases: 4. CDR3 loop: CASSQGLAGVETQYF. CDR3 bases: TGCGCCAGCAGCCAGGGACTAGCGGGAGTTGAGACCCAGTACTTC.

The table lists this clone with a count of one. V gene TRBV20-1 combines with J gene TRBJ2-5; 13 bases fit TRBD2. Germline CDR1 reads DFQATT; CDR2 reads SNEGSKA (reference sequence). This CDR3 comprises 16 residues. V was pared by 3 bases and J by 4 bases, with 8 bases of the junction left unmatched. The CDR3 coding sequence is TGCAGTGCTAGTGGGTTACTAGCGGGGGGGCTAGAGACCCAGTACTTC. It yields the protein CSASGLLAGGLETQYF.